This TCR beta chain was recovered during a study of blood T cell repertoires in COVID-19. The table came from immunoSEQ multiplex PCR; TCRdb's copy has only in-frame clones and leaves some out. The table has a few hundred thousand clones, nearly 90% seen once. Germline CDR1 MDHEN, CDR2 SYDVKM. CDR3 size: 13 residues. V dropped 6 bases and J dropped 8; count of bases not matched to a gene: 2. The V and J genes are TRBV28 and TRBJ1-4, with 11 bases identical to TRBD1. Sequenced material: peripheral blood. The TCR sequence derives from a middle-aged woman who had recovered from COVID-19. CDR3 in amino acids: CASRGQGVEKLFF. The CDR3, as DNA: TGTGCCAGCAGGGGACAGGGGGTGGAAAAACTGTTTTTT.